A selection of T cell receptor beta chains follows, all from one sample in a study of T-cell memory formation after mild COVID-19. TCRdb reanalysed the 5' RACE reads using MiXCR and keeps one entry per CDR3 protein. The table records a few hundred thousand distinct CDR3 sequences, 16% of them present only once. Sequenced sample: PBMCs or a T cell subset sorted from them (not recorded which). The origin of the receptors is a man between 18 and 29 years old who had mild COVID-19 (a few samples of this study predate the infection). Cell type and time point are not known. CDR3s leave out the opening cysteine and the closing phenylalanine or tryptophan.

V gene: TRBV4-3
J gene: TRBJ1-6
CDR3 protein: ASSSGTGYPPLH

V gene: TRBV7-2
J gene: TRBJ1-4
CDR3 protein: ASSFPQGARNEKLF

V gene: TRBV12-3/TRBV12-4
J gene: TRBJ2-6
CDR3 protein: ASTIVTGAGANVLT

V gene: TRBV4-1
J gene: TRBJ2-2
CDR3 protein: ASSQAVGRGGELF

V gene: TRBV12-5
J gene: TRBJ1-1
CDR3 protein: ASGLGTGVEAF

V gene: TRBV6-6
J gene: TRBJ2-1
CDR3 protein: AGSGGHYNEQF

V gene: TRBV9
J gene: TRBJ2-1
CDR3 protein: ASSPPQGVHNEQF

V gene: TRBV6-6
J gene: TRBJ2-1
CDR3 protein: ASSPFRGRYNEQF

V gene: TRBV20-1
J gene: TRBJ1-5
CDR3 protein: SAEHSNQPQH

V gene: TRBV7-9
J gene: TRBJ2-2
CDR3 protein: ASSGPRNTGELF

V gene: TRBV7-2
J gene: TRBJ2-2
CDR3 protein: ASSFREGELF

V gene: TRBV20-1
J gene: TRBJ2-3
CDR3 protein: SARGPDTDTQY

V gene: TRBV6-5
J gene: TRBJ1-5
CDR3 protein: ASSYGGPGQPQH

V gene: TRBV7-2
J gene: TRBJ2-3
CDR3 protein: ASSLTSGGAVTDTQY

V gene: TRBV5-1
J gene: TRBJ1-2
CDR3 protein: ASSLRGDGYT

V gene: TRBV15
J gene: TRBJ1-5
CDR3 protein: ATSRDYNQPQH

V gene: TRBV5-5
J gene: TRBJ2-7
CDR3 protein: ASSLPLVRYEQY

V gene: TRBV12-3/TRBV12-4
J gene: TRBJ1-2
CDR3 protein: ASSPVGYGYT

V gene: TRBV20-1
J gene: TRBJ1-2
CDR3 protein: SARHGSYGYT

V gene: TRBV6-1
J gene: TRBJ2-7
CDR3 protein: ASRTSNYEQY

V gene: TRBV18
J gene: TRBJ2-7
CDR3 protein: ASSPQARTGEFEQY

V gene: TRBV20-1
J gene: TRBJ1-5
CDR3 protein: STNGGLDQPQH

V gene: TRBV7-9
J gene: TRBJ1-6
CDR3 protein: ASSLEPSPLH

V gene: TRBV12-3/TRBV12-4
J gene: TRBJ2-5
CDR3 protein: ASLRGEQETQY

V gene: TRBV5-6
J gene: TRBJ2-1
CDR3 protein: ASSPPRDRMENEQF

V gene: TRBV9
J gene: TRBJ2-1
CDR3 protein: ASSPTRGNEQF

V gene: TRBV15
J gene: TRBJ2-5
CDR3 protein: ATSRERVPQETQY

V gene: TRBV12-3/TRBV12-4
J gene: TRBJ1-5
CDR3 protein: ASRATGTSNQPQH

V gene: TRBV5-5
J gene: TRBJ1-6
CDR3 protein: ASSLGHVSRGYNSPLH

V gene: TRBV7-9
J gene: TRBJ1-2
CDR3 protein: ASSFPQGGVDYGYT

V gene: TRBV20-1
J gene: TRBJ2-7
CDR3 protein: SARDREGVHEQY

V gene: TRBV27
J gene: TRBJ1-6
CDR3 protein: ASSYGYSPLH

V gene: TRBV7-2
J gene: TRBJ2-1
CDR3 protein: ASSLARTGGRSYNEQF

V gene: TRBV4-1
J gene: TRBJ1-1
CDR3 protein: ASSQPLNPRTEAF